The clone carrying this T cell receptor beta chain was detected a few times. No antigen is known for it. The germline V gene has CDR1 SGHRS and CDR2 YFSETQ. The germline V and J ends were trimmed by 4 bases and 5 bases, with 10 bases remaining between them. The CDR3 spans 12 residues. These data come from a study of cytomegalovirus exposure and HLA in healthy donors. General observations from the study: In a later analysis, TCR beta V- and J-gene trimming was associated with a missense DCLRE1C variant. As a later analysis revealed, the rate of TCR association differed by HLA locus, with DRB1 most and HLA-C fewest. Later analysis found that TCR beta chains associated with HLA were more clonally expanded than other, equally common chains.

This PCR relied on a set of 60 Vbeta primers and 13 Jbeta primers. Only in-frame clones appear in the TCRdb table, and some are missing; sequencing was by immunoSEQ multiplex PCR. In the table there are 70,000 to 85,000 clones, around 58% of which are singletons. The receptor comes from a man aged 25 to 40 in good health and CMV-seropositive. This chain connects TRBV5-1 to TRBJ2-7; tentatively, D is TRBD1 (6 bases). The sequenced sample consisted of PBMCs. In DNA, the CDR3 is TGCGCCAGCAGCCTACAGGGACACGAGCAGTACTTC. Amino acid sequence: CASSLQGHEQYF.